This paragraph covers one TCR beta chain sequence. The antigen is unknown. Between the trimmed V and J ends, which lost 6 bases and 4 bases, there was a span of 10 bases. CDR1 and CDR2 (germline): MNHNY, SVGAGI (reference sequence). CDR3 size: 13 residues. Assay: immunoSEQ multiplex PCR; the TCRdb copy retains only in-frame clones and omits some. The sample shows about 68,000 clones, around 95% of them seen only once. The record originates from a study of cytomegalovirus exposure and HLA in healthy donors. Study background: In a later analysis, it was reported that the approximately 120 validation repertoires had been produced on the same platform as the 600 to 850 repertoires belonging to the first cohort. General observations from the study: Most TCR sequences were seen very rarely across donors, but some public TCRs occurred in many. The study flagged some 170 TCR beta chains as cytomegalovirus-associated.

The donors were members of the validation cohort, which comprised approximately 120 subjects and was separate from the first cohort of 670 or so subjects. The sequence was collected from a man between 18 and 29 years old in good health and CMV-seronegative. Sequencing was performed on PBMCs. This chain uses TRBV6-6 with TRBJ1-5, with D maybe TRBD1 (5 bases). CDR3 amino acids: CASSIAGNQPQHF. The CDR3 region has the DNA TGTGCCAGCAGCATAGCAGGGAATCAGCCCCAGCATTTT.